The 30 T cell receptor beta chains below come from one sample, sequenced in a study of early T cells in non-severe SARS-CoV-2 infection. MiXCR, applied by TCRdb to the 5' RACE reads, yields one record per CDR3 protein. The data contain about 50,000 distinct CDR3 sequences, around 6% of them singletons. Source: whole blood, taken at baseline. These receptors were collected from an adult who was a healthcare worker with PCR-confirmed SARS-CoV-2 infection or an uninfected control (not recorded which).

The rearrangement uses TRBV19 and TRBJ2-1; 13 bases match TRBD2. Looked up from germline, CDR1 is LNHDA and CDR2 is SQIVND (reference sequence). The CDR3 has 15 amino acids. V lost 4 bases and J lost 6; bases outside the gene matches: 3. The CDR3 nucleotides are TGTGCCAGTAGTACAGGGACTAGCGGGGTCAATGAGCAGTTCTTC. Protein: CASSTGTSGVNEQFF.

There are a few counts of this clonotype. This chain links TRBV6-2 or TRBV6-3 with TRBJ1-5; D is perhaps TRBD1 (6 bases). V was pared by 10 bases and J by 1 base, with 14 bases between. This CDR3 is 14 amino acids long. The germline gives CDR1 MNHEY, CDR2 SVGEGT. The CDR3 coding sequence is TGTGCCACCCGAGGGGGGGGCAGCAATCAGCCCCAGCATTTT. It codes for CATRGGGSNQPQHF.

This clonotype was seen at least ten times. J is TRBJ1-2 and V is TRBV12-3 or TRBV12-4; TRBD1 is a possible D gene (5 bases). The V gene lost 3 bases and the J gene lost 4 bases, with 9 bases spanning the gap. The length of the CDR3 is 13 residues. The CDR3 DNA reads as TGTGCCAGCAGTTTGGGGCAGGGCTATGGCTACACCTTC. It specifies CASSLGQGYGYTF.

The CDR3 DNA reads as TGTGCCAGCAGCTTAGGAGTGGTGGGAAACACTGAAGCTTTCTTT. The encoded protein is CASSLGVVGNTEAFF. The rearrangement joins TRBV7-2 to TRBJ1-1; D gene unclear. The CDR3 covers 15 residues. The ends were cut back, 1 base at V and 2 bases at J, with 11 bases in the middle. The germline gives CDR1 SGHTA, CDR2 FQGNSA.

This clonotype appeared a few times. This chain connects TRBV5-4 to TRBJ2-3; TRBD1 aligns across 7 bases. Unmatched junction bases numbered 8, after V lost 4 bases and J lost 0 bases. The CDR3 contains 16 residues. Germline CDR1 and CDR2: SGHNT and YYREEE (reference sequence). The DNA of the CDR3 is TGTGCCAGCAGCCTGAGACAGGGAACTAGCACAGATACGCAGTATTTT. Translation: CASSLRQGTSTDTQYF.

At least ten counts were recorded for this clonotype. This sequence joins TRBV30 and TRBJ2-2; D ambiguous. This CDR3 comprises 13 residues. V lost 2 bases and J 0 bases, leaving 4 bases between the germline ends. The germline V gene has CDR1 GTSNPN and CDR2 SVGIG (reference sequence). CDR3 amino acids: CAWSKANTGELFF. CDR3 sequence (DNA): TGTGCCTGGAGTAAGGCGAACACCGGGGAGCTGTTTTTT.

The chain is built from TRBV28 and TRBJ2-5, with 7 bases fitting TRBD2. This CDR3 contains 14 residues. Germline V gene data show CDR1 as MDHEN and CDR2 as SYDVKM. The J segment lost 4 bases and the V segment lost 2 bases, leaving 4 bases of the junction unmatched. The CDR3 DNA reads as TGTGCCAGCAGTTTAGGCCTAGCGGTAGAGACCCAGTACTTC. Protein product: CASSLGLAVETQYF.

As for this clonotype: This sequence may be a read error, since a much larger clone differs from it by one base. J is TRBJ1-6 and V is TRBV30, with D perhaps matching TRBD1 (6 bases). Germline CDR1 is GTSNPN and CDR2 is SVGIG (reference sequence). This CDR3 is built from 16 residues. DNA of the CDR3: TGTGCCTGGAGCCCAGCGCAGGGGACGGTTAATTCACCCGTCCACTTT. It encodes CAWSPAQGTVNSPVHF. Together with reference TRBV30 and TRBJ1-6, the CDR3 gives the full variable domain: SQTIHQWPATLVQPVGSPLSLECTVEGTSNPNLYWYRQAAGRGLQLLFYSVGIGQISSEVPQNLSASRPQDRQFILSSKKLLLSDSGFYLCAWSPAQGTVNSPVHFGNGTRLTVT.

This clonotype was recorded many times. The DNA for the CDR3 is TGTGCCAGCAGTCCTGCTCCAGGGACCTATAATTCACCCCTCCACTTT. It encodes CASSPAPGTYNSPLHF. V is TRBV6-2 or TRBV6-3 and J is TRBJ1-6, with a weak D call TRBD1 (5 bases). The germline V and J ends were trimmed by 5 bases and 2 bases, with 13 bases remaining between them. There are 16 residues in the CDR3. The germline V gene has CDR1 MNHEY and CDR2 SVGEGT.

The chain carries TRBV29-1 and TRBJ1-3; possible D gene TRBD1, 6 bases. Germline V CDR1 and CDR2: SQVTM, ANQGSEA. This CDR3 has 15 residues. The germline V and J ends were trimmed by 6 bases and 4 bases, with 19 bases remaining between them. The CDR3 loop reads CSVTGTPQRGNTIYF. CDR3 coding DNA: TGCAGCGTCACCGGGACACCGCAACGCGGAAACACCATATATTTT.

This clonotype was observed at least ten times. The rearrangement links TRBV5-6 to TRBJ2-1, with TRBD2 matching 13 bases. This CDR3 has 16 residues. Germline V gene data show CDR1 as SGHDT and CDR2 as YYEEEE. With V trimmed by 4 bases and J by 2 bases, 3 bases remained unmatched. The CDR3 bases are TGTGCCAGCAGCATCGGACTAGCGGGGGCCTACAATGAGCAGTTCTTC. Its translation: CASSIGLAGAYNEQFF.

This clonotype has ten or more counts. V is TRBV20-1 and J is TRBJ2-5, with D possibly matching TRBD1 (6 bases). Looked up from germline, CDR1 is DFQATT and CDR2 is SNEGSKA (reference sequence). The CDR3 sequence is 14 residues long. V was shortened by 0 bases and J by 1 base, with 9 bases between the two germline ends. CDR3 sequence (DNA): TGCAGTGCTAGAGATGGACAGCCCCAAGAGACCCAGTACTTC. Protein: CSARDGQPQETQYF.

This clonotype has more than one count but fewer than ten. J is TRBJ1-1 and V is TRBV16; D might be TRBD1 (5 bases). The CDR3 consists of 15 residues. Germline V gene lookup returns CDR1 KGHSY and CDR2 FQNENV. Trimming took off 5 bases at V and 0 bases at J, with 13 bases between the two ends. The CDR3 sequence: CASSVQAIMNTEAFF. DNA of the CDR3: TGTGCCAGCAGCGTACAGGCTATCATGAACACTGAAGCTTTCTTT.

This clonotype was recorded at least ten times. The genes are TRBV6-5 and TRBJ1-1; a possible D gene is TRBD1 (6 bases). The CDR3 is 13 amino acids. V lost 7 bases and J 1 base, leaving 10 bases between the germline ends. The germline V gene has CDR1 MNHEY and CDR2 SVGAGI. The CDR3 here is CASTRTENTEAFF. CDR3 coding DNA: TGTGCCAGCACCCGGACAGAGAACACTGAAGCTTTCTTT.

This clonotype was counted ten times or more. The rearrangement uses TRBV30 and TRBJ1-4; TRBD1 matches at 8 bases. The CDR3 is 14 residues long. Germline lookup yields CDR1 GTSNPN and CDR2 SVGIG (reference sequence). With 0 bases clipped from V and 3 bases from J, the junction kept 0 bases outside the gene matches. The CDR3 DNA reads TGTGCCTGGAGTGTGACAGGGGCTAATGAAAAACTGTTTTTT. Amino acid sequence: CAWSVTGANEKLFF.

This clonotype occurred a few times. The J gene is TRBJ1-1, the V gene TRBV20-1, with D possibly TRBD1 on 5 matching bases. Trimming took off 3 bases at V and 7 bases at J, with 15 bases between the two ends. Germline lookup yields CDR1 DFQATT and CDR2 SNEGSKA (reference sequence). This CDR3 contains 13 residues. As DNA, the CDR3 is TGCAGTGCTAGGTTTGGGGGTTTCGTTGAAGCTTTCTTT. It is translated as CSARFGGFVEAFF.

The sample holds many counts of this clonotype. V and J are TRBV20-1 and TRBJ2-7, with TRBD1 identical over 7 bases. The germline CDR1 and CDR2 sequences are DFQATT and SNEGSKA (reference sequence). The CDR3 contains 13 residues. V lost 4 bases and J lost 6; bases outside the gene matches: 9. In nucleotides, the CDR3 is TGCAGTGCTAAGGGGGCTCCCGTCCCCGAGCAGTACTTC. This translates into CSAKGAPVPEQYF.

In this sample, this clonotype turned up many times. The V call is TRBV29-1, the J call TRBJ2-1; D is possibly TRBD1 or TRBD2 (7 bases each). Germline V gene lookup returns CDR1 SQVTM and CDR2 ANQGSEA. V gave up 6 bases and J gave up 8 bases, with 17 bases separating them. The CDR3 consists of 13 residues. CDR3 bases: TGCAGCGTCCATACAGGGGACTATCATGAGCAGTTCTTC. It specifies CSVHTGDYHEQFF.

Turning to this clonotype: This may come from a read error, since a much larger clone is one base off. The chain links TRBV6-5 to TRBJ1-1; D is unclear. Per germline, CDR1 MNHEY and CDR2 SVGAGI. There are 11 residues in the CDR3. CDR3 in amino acids: CVSIRGSEAFF. DNA for the CDR3: TGTGTCAGCATTCGAGGGAGTGAAGCTTTCTTT.

This clonotype was observed at least ten times. This sequence joins TRBV10-3 and TRBJ2-3, with D unclear. Germline lookup yields CDR1 ENHRY and CDR2 SYGVKD. The CDR3 sequence is 12 residues long. Trimming removed 10 bases at V and 0 bases at J, with 8 bases between. Here the CDR3 DNA reads TGTGCCACCCAGACGAGCACAGATACGCAGTATTTT. It yields the protein CATQTSTDTQYF.

This clonotype was counted between two and nine times. The V gene is TRBV2, the J gene TRBJ2-7, with 7 bases aligning to TRBD2. Germline CDR1 is SNHLY and CDR2 is FYNNEI. The CDR3 has 15 amino acids. V trimming: 7 bases; J trimming: 1 base; junction bases outside the gene matches: 10. CDR3 sequence (DNA): TGTGCCAGCATCGAAACCCTGGGGGGGTCCTACGAGCAGTACTTC. This translates into CASIETLGGSYEQYF.

This clonotype has ten or more counts. This chain uses TRBV20-1 with TRBJ2-7; 8 bases map to TRBD2. Per germline, CDR1 DFQATT and CDR2 SNEGSKA (reference sequence). V gave up 1 base and J gave up 1 base; unmatched junction bases: 6. The CDR3 contains 15 residues. The CDR3 coding sequence is TGCAGTGCTAGAGGGCTAGCGGGTCCTTCCTACGAGCAGTACTTC. As protein: CSARGLAGPSYEQYF.

This clonotype appeared a few times. CDR3: CASSLALVRGPTDTQYF. CDR3 nucleotides: TGTGCCAGCAGCTTAGCGCTTGTGCGGGGGCCCACAGATACGCAGTATTTT. The chain is built from TRBV7-2 and TRBJ2-3, with D tentatively TRBD2 (7 bases). The CDR3 is 17 amino acids. Trimming took off 0 bases at V and 2 bases at J, with 15 bases between the two ends. Germline loops: CDR1 SGHTA, CDR2 FQGNSA. The full variable domain, its missing parts supplied by reference TRBV7-2 and TRBJ2-3, is GAGVSQSPSNKVTEKGKDVELRCDPISGHTALYWYRQSLGQGLEFLIYFQGNSAPDKSGLPSDRFSAERTGGSVSTLTIQRTQQEDSAVYLCASSLALVRGPTDTQYFGPGTRLTVL.

This clonotype turned up a few times. The rearrangement joins TRBV27 to TRBJ2-3, with D perhaps TRBD2 (6 bases). Germline V gene lookup returns CDR1 MNHEY and CDR2 SMNVEV (reference sequence). Trimming removed 3 bases from V and 2 bases from J, with 15 bases in between. The CDR3 totals 16 residues. CDR3 sequence reads: CASSLYSGVLTDTQYF. The CDR3 region has the DNA TGTGCCAGCAGTTTGTATTCGGGGGTACTCACAGATACGCAGTATTTT.

The sample holds many counts of this clonotype. The V gene is TRBV20-1, the J gene TRBJ1-1; D not certain. V lost 0 bases and J lost 5, with 7 bases in between. In germline, CDR1 is DFQATT, CDR2 SNEGSKA (reference sequence). The CDR3 has 12 amino acids. CDR3 residues: CSARETETEAFF. CDR3 in DNA: TGCAGTGCTAGAGAGACGGAGACTGAAGCTTTCTTT.

The genes are TRBV20-1 and TRBJ2-1, with TRBD2 identical over 7 bases. V lost 5 bases, J lost 2 bases, and 0 bases stayed unmatched. Germline CDR1 DFQATT, CDR2 SNEGSKA (reference sequence). This CDR3 has 12 amino acids. This CDR3 reads CSAGGAYNEQFF. In nucleotides, the CDR3 is TGCAGTGCTGGGGGGGCCTACAATGAGCAGTTCTTC.

At least ten counts were recorded for this clonotype. The rearrangement uses TRBV7-2 and TRBJ1-5, with 8 positions matching TRBD1. J was trimmed by 10 bases and V by 5 bases; bases with no gene match: 4. Germline assignment: CDR1 SGHTA and CDR2 FQGNSA. The CDR3 is 12 amino acids. The CDR3 DNA reads as TGTGCCAGCAGCCGTGGACAGGGCCCCCAGCATTTT. Translating it yields CASSRGQGPQHF. The full variable domain, completed using reference TRBV7-2 and TRBJ1-5, is GAGVSQSPSNKVTEKGKDVELRCDPISGHTALYWYRQSLGQGLEFLIYFQGNSAPDKSGLPSDRFSAERTGGSVSTLTIQRTQQEDSAVYLCASSRGQGPQHFGDGTRLSIL.

A word on this clonotype: Mismatch with germline at one junction end may stem from a read error. J is TRBJ1-1 and V is TRBV7-3; TRBD1 might be the D (6 bases). The CDR3 has 17 amino acids. Germline lookup yields CDR1 SGHTA and CDR2 FQGTGA. CDR3 in DNA: TGTGCCGGCAGCCTATTGGCCCTACAGGGTGTCGGCACTGAAGCTTTCTTT. As protein: CAGSLLALQGVGTEAFF.

This clonotype was seen a few times. This chain connects TRBV7-9 to TRBJ2-4; TRBD1 matches at 8 bases. Germline trimming cut 2 bases from V and 4 bases from J; bases unmatched to any gene: 7. The germline CDR1 and CDR2 sequences are SEHNR and FQNEAQ (reference sequence). This CDR3 comprises 16 residues. The CDR3 loop reads CASSLWGRTGKNIQYF. CDR3 bases: TGTGCCAGCAGCTTATGGGGTAGGACAGGGAAAAACATTCAGTACTTC. The entire variable domain, with the rest obtained from reference TRBV7-9 and TRBJ2-4, is as follows: DTGVSQNPRHKITKRGQNVTFRCDPISEHNRLYWYRQTLGQGPEFLTYFQNEAQLEKSRLLSDRFSAERPKGSFSTLEIQRTEQGDSAMYLCASSLWGRTGKNIQYFGAGTRLSVL.

This clonotype has at least ten counts. The rearrangement uses TRBV20-1 and TRBJ1-1; 9 nucleotides line up with TRBD1. V trimming: 0 bases; J trimming: 1 base; junction bases outside the gene matches: 3. This CDR3 comprises 15 residues. Germline CDR1 DFQATT, CDR2 SNEGSKA (reference sequence). CDR3: CSAREGTGKNTEAFF. CDR3 bases: TGCAGTGCTAGAGAAGGGACAGGGAAGAACACTGAAGCTTTCTTT.